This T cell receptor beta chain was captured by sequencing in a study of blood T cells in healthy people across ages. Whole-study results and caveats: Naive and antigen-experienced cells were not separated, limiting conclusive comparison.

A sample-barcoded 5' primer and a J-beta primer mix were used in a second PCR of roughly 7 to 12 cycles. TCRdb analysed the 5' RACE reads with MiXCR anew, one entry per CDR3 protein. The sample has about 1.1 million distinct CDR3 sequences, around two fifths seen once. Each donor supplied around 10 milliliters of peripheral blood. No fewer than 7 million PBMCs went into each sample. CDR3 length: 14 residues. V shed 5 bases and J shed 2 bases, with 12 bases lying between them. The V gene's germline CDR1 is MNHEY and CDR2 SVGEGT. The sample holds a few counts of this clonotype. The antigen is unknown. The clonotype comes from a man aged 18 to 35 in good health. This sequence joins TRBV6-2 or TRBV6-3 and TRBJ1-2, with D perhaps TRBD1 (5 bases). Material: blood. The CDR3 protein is CASSTSGRNYGYTF. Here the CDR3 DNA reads TGTGCCAGCAGTACCTCGGGACGGAACTATGGCTACACCTTC.